These 19 T cell receptor beta chains were all obtained from the same sample, sequenced in a study of metastatic and nonmetastatic thyroid tumors. All patients reached thyroid surgery having received no treatment beforehand. Using MiXCR, TCRdb reanalyzed the PCR reads. Here the sample spans under 95,000 clones, around 7.8% being singletons. The sample taken for sequencing was blood. These receptors were collected from a female donor with papillary thyroid cancer or a benign thyroid nodule (not recorded which). Some clones in this sample may be carry-over from other donors' samples.

This clone was seen a few times. The chain carries TRBV6-1 and TRBJ1-1; D possibly corresponds to TRBD1 (6 bases). Germline V lookup: CDR1 MNHNS, CDR2 SASEGT. V dropped 6 bases and J dropped 5 bases, with 16 bases sitting between them. The CDR3 spans 14 residues. CDR3 bases: TGTGCCAGCAGAACCCGGGGGGCGAGAACTGAAGCTTTCTTT. Protein: CASRTRGARTEAFF.

This clone was seen ten or more times. CDR3 DNA: TGTGCCATCCTCCAGGGCAATGAGCAGTTCTTC. Translating it yields CAILQGNEQFF. V is TRBV27 and J is TRBJ2-1, with D tentatively TRBD1 (5 bases). The CDR3 contains 11 residues. Trimming pared 10 bases from V and 6 bases from J, leaving 10 bases between. Germline CDR1 is MNHEY and CDR2 is SMNVEV (reference sequence).

Worth noting for this clone: A read error may be the cause here, since a much bigger clone is one base away. The V and J genes are TRBV6-1 and TRBJ2-1, with D possibly TRBD2 on 5 matching bases. CDR3 size: 13 residues. Germline CDR1 and CDR2: MNHNS and SASEGT. Trimming pared 6 bases from V and 9 bases from J, leaving 15 bases between. The DNA of the CDR3 is TGTGCCAGCAGGCCAGTGGGCGGAGGTGAGCAGTTCTTC. Translation: CASRPVGGGEQFF.

There are many counts of this clone. The chain has TRBV5-4 and TRBJ2-2; unclear D gene. CDR1 is SGHNT and CDR2 is YYREEE in the germline V gene (reference sequence). This CDR3 contains 13 residues. Trimming pared 1 base from V and 2 bases from J, leaving 3 bases between. The CDR3 here is CASSLPNTGELFF. Here the CDR3 DNA reads TGTGCCAGCAGCTTGCCCAACACCGGGGAGCTGTTTTTT. Full variable domain (rest looked up from reference TRBV5-4 and TRBJ2-2): ETGVTQSPTHLIKTRGQQVTLRCSSQSGHNTVSWYQQALGQGPQFIFQYYREEENGRGNFPPRFSGLQFPNYSSELNVNALELDDSALYLCASSLPNTGELFFGEGSRLTVL.

This clone was recorded at least ten times. The V and J genes are TRBV19 and TRBJ1-5, with D perhaps TRBD1 (6 bases). CDR3 length: 15 residues. Trimming removed 1 base from V and 1 base from J, with 8 bases in between. Germline V lookup: CDR1 LNHDA, CDR2 SQIVND (reference sequence). The CDR3 DNA is TGTGCCAGTAGTATAGTGGGGGCGAGCAATCAGCCCCAGCATTTT. Its translation: CASSIVGASNQPQHF.

The chain recombines TRBV6-1 with TRBJ2-7; D gene unclear. The CDR3 covers 12 residues. Germline CDR1 is MNHNS and CDR2 is SASEGT. The ends were cut back, 8 bases at V and 3 bases at J, with 11 bases in the middle. DNA for the CDR3: TGTGCCAGCCGAAACGGAATCTACGAGCAGTACTTC. Translating it yields CASRNGIYEQYF.

At least ten counts were recorded for this clone. The rearrangement links TRBV4-1 to TRBJ2-7, with D tentatively TRBD2 (6 bases). Trimming took off 1 base at V and 6 bases at J, with 10 bases between the two ends. This CDR3 is 13 amino acids long. Germline-derived CDR1 and CDR2 are MGHRA and YSYEKL. The DNA of the CDR3 is TGCGCCAGCAGCCAAGGGGAGGATTCCGAGCAGTACTTC. Protein product: CASSQGEDSEQYF.

This clone was observed a handful of times. This chain links TRBV12-3 or TRBV12-4 with TRBJ1-1, with D maybe TRBD1 (6 bases). Trimming shortened V by 3 bases and J by 3 bases, and 14 bases separated the two germline ends. The CDR3 is 15 residues long. The CDR3 DNA sequence: TGTGCCAGCAGTTTGGGGGCCATGAGGGACACTGAAGCTTTCTTT. This gives the protein CASSLGAMRDTEAFF.

J is TRBJ2-5 and V is TRBV7-4; TRBD2 agrees at 9 bases. The ends lost 5 bases at V and 1 base at J; junction bases unmatched: 11. The CDR3 contains 17 residues. Germline values: CDR1 SGHVT, CDR2 SQSDAQ. The CDR3 here is CASSPGLAGTPQETQYF. The CDR3 coding sequence is TGTGCCAGCAGCCCTGGCCTAGCGGGGACTCCCCAAGAGACCCAGTACTTC.

This clone was recorded at least ten times. The chain uses TRBV2 and TRBJ2-7, with 9 bases fitting TRBD2. The CDR3 has 14 residues. Germline V CDR1 and CDR2: SNHLY, FYNNEI. The junction had 7 bases not matched to a gene; V was cut back by 9 bases and J by 1 base. The DNA of the CDR3 is TGTGCCAGTCTTCTAGCGGGGAAATCCTACGAGCAGTACTTC. Residues: CASLLAGKSYEQYF. The full variable domain, with the rest looked up from reference TRBV2 and TRBJ2-7, is EPEVTQTPSHQVTQMGQEVILRCVPISNHLYFYWYRQILGQKVEFLVSFYNNEISEKSEIFDDQFSVERPDGSNFTLKIRSTKLEDSAMYFCASLLAGKSYEQYFGPGTRLTVT.

V gene TRBV20-1 combines with J gene TRBJ2-3; 9 bases match TRBD2. This CDR3 has 14 amino acids. J lost 3 bases, V lost 0 bases, and 1 base had no gene match. In germline, CDR1 is DFQATT, CDR2 SNEGSKA (reference sequence). CDR3 in amino acids: CSARERGGTDTQYF. In nucleotides, the CDR3 is TGCAGTGCTAGAGAGCGGGGGGGAACAGATACGCAGTATTTT.

This clone was detected many times. The rearrangement links TRBV30 to TRBJ2-3, with 7 bases lining up with TRBD2. Germline CDR1 GTSNPN, CDR2 SVGIG (reference sequence). Trimming took 0 bases from V and 3 from J; bases not matched to a gene: 6. The CDR3 consists of 15 residues. The CDR3 reads CAWSVPGSGTDTQYF. CDR3 coding DNA: TGTGCCTGGAGTGTACCGGGTAGCGGGACAGATACGCAGTATTTT.

This clone was counted many times. CDR3 sequence (DNA): TGCGCCAGCAGCCGGATATTCGTGGGCAGCACTTACAATGAGCAGTTCTTC. Amino acids: CASSRIFVGSTYNEQFF. V and J are TRBV5-1 and TRBJ2-1; D gene unclear. The V and J ends lost 4 bases and 4 bases respectively, with 21 bases between them. The CDR3 is made up of 17 amino acids. CDR1 and CDR2 (germline): SGHRS, YFSETQ.

This clone was seen repeatedly, ten times or more. V usage is TRBV12-3 or TRBV12-4 and J usage is TRBJ1-2; D is unresolved. The CDR3 has 12 amino acids. V was trimmed by 3 bases and J by 6 bases, leaving 8 bases between them. The CDR3 coding sequence is TGTGCCAGCAGTTTGTCAGCAAATGGCTACACCTTC. It specifies CASSLSANGYTF.

On this clone: A much bigger clone sits one base away, suggesting this may be a read error. The CDR3 DNA sequence: TGTGCCAGCAGCCATCGAATTAGTGTAGCAGATACGCAGTATTTT. Its translation: CASSHRISVADTQYF. V gene TRBV3-1 combines with J gene TRBJ2-3, with no clear D. V lost 3 bases, J lost 4 bases, and 14 bases lay in between. CDR3 size: 15 residues. The V gene's germline CDR1 is LGHDT and CDR2 YNNKEL (reference sequence).

For this clone: A much bigger clone sits one base away, suggesting this may be a read error. This CDR3 is also generated by other DNA sequences in the sample. This chain joins TRBV12-5 and TRBJ2-5, with D possibly matching TRBD2 (5 bases). The length of the CDR3 is 15 residues. CDR1 and CDR2 from the germline V gene are LGHNT and FRNRAP. CDR3 loop: CASGPGVNNFETQYF. The CDR3 nucleotides read TGTGCTAGTGGTCCCGGGGTCAATAATTTTGAGACCCAATACTTC. Using reference TRBV12-5 and TRBJ2-5 for the parts outside the CDR3, the full variable domain is DARVTQTPRHKVTEMGQEVTMRCQPILGHNTVFWYRQTMMQGLELLAYFRNRAPLDDSGMPKDRFSAEMPDATLATLKIQPSEPRDSAVYFCASGPGVNNFETQYFGPGTRLLVL.

This clone occurred a few times. The genes are TRBV6-4 and TRBJ2-2; 9 nucleotides match TRBD2. Germline CDR1 and CDR2: MRHNA and SNTAGT. V lost 2 bases and J lost 2; bases outside the gene matches: 3. The CDR3 length is 16 residues. The CDR3 coding sequence is TGTGCCAGCAGTGACCGAGCGGGGGGAAACACCGGGGAGCTGTTTTTT. Residues: CASSDRAGGNTGELFF.

This clone was seen repeatedly, ten times or more. V is TRBV27 and J is TRBJ1-1; 8 nucleotides align to TRBD1. This CDR3 has 15 residues. The J segment lost 1 base and the V segment lost 2 bases, leaving 3 bases of the junction unmatched. The V gene's germline CDR1 is MNHEY and CDR2 SMNVEV (reference sequence). CDR3 DNA: TGTGCCAGCAGTTTAACAGGGGGACGGAACACTGAAGCTTTCTTT. Its protein is CASSLTGGRNTEAFF.

This clone has ten or more counts. Distinct nucleotide sequences in the sample also encode this CDR3. This chain links TRBV28 with TRBJ2-3; perhaps D is TRBD1 or TRBD2 (5 bases each). The CDR3 covers 16 residues. Germline V gene sequence: CDR1 MDHEN, CDR2 SYDVKM. V was cut by 7 bases and J by 3 bases, with 20 bases left in between. CDR3 in DNA: TGTGCCAGCACCCAGGGAAGGAGGCACGGGACAGATACGCAGTATTTT. This gives the protein CASTQGRRHGTDTQYF.